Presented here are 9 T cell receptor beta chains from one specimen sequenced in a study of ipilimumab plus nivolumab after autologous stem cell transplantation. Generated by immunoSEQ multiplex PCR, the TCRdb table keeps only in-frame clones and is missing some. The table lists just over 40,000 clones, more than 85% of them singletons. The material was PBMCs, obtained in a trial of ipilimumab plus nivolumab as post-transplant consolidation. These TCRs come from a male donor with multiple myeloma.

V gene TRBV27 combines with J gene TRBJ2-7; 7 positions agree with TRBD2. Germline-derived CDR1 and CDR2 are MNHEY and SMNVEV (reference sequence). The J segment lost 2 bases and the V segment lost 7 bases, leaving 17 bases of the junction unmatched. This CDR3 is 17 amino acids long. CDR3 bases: TGTGCCAGCATTCCTCAAGGGAGGGCTGTACCTCCCTACGAGCAGTACTTC. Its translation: CASIPQGRAVPPYEQYF.

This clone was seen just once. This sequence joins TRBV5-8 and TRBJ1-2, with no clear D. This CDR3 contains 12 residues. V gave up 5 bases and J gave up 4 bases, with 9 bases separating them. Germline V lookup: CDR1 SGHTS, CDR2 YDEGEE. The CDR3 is CASRRVRYGYTF. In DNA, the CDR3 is TGTGCCAGCAGGAGGGTTCGCTATGGCTACACCTTC.

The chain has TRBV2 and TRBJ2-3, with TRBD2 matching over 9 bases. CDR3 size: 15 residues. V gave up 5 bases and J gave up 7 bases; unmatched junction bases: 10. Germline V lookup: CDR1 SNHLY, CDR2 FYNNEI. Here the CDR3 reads CASSQGSGRRYTQYF. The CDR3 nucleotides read TGTGCCAGCAGTCAGGGGAGCGGGAGGAGGTATACGCAGTATTTT.

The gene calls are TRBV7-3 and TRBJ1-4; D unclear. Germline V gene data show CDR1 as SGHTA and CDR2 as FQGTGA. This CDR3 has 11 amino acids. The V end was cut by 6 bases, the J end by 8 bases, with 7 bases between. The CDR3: CASSHGEKLFF. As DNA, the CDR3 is TGTGCCAGCAGTCATGGAGAAAAACTGTTTTTT.

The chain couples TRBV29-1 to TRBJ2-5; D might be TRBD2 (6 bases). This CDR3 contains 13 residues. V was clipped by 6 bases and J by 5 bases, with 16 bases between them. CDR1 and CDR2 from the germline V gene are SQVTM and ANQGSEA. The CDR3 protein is CSVGPRGTETQYF. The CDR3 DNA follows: TGCAGCGTGGGGCCCCGCGGGACGGAGACCCAGTACTTC.

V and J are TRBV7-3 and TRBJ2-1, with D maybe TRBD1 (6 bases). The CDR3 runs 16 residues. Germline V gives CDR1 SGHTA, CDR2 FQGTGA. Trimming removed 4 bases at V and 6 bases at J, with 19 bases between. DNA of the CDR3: TGTGCCAGCAGCTACGTGGTCCTGGGGGCCGGCAATGAGCAGTTCTTC. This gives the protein CASSYVVLGAGNEQFF.

The CDR3 protein is CASSLVQGGETQYF. CDR3 nucleotides: TGCGCCAGCAGCTTGGTACAGGGCGGGGAGACCCAGTACTTC. The J gene is TRBJ2-5, the V gene TRBV5-1; possible D gene TRBD1, 6 bases. Looked up from germline, CDR1 is SGHRS and CDR2 is YFSETQ. V was pared by 0 bases and J by 5 bases, with 11 bases between. The CDR3 sequence is 14 residues long.

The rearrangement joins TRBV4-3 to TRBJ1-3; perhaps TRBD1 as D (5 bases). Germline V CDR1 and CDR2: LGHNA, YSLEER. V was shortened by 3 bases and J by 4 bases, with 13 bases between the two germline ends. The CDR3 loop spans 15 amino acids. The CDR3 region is CASSHRIRDGNTIYF. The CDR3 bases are TGCGCCAGCAGCCATCGTATCAGGGACGGAAACACCATATATTTT.

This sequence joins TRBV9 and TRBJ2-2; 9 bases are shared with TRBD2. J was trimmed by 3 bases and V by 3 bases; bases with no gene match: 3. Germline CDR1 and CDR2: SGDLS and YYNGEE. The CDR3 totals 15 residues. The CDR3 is CASSETSGYTGELFF. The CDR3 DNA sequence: TGTGCCAGCAGCGAGACTAGCGGATACACCGGGGAGCTGTTTTTT. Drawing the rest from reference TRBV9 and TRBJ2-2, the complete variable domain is DSGVTQTPKHLITATGQRVTLRCSPRSGDLSVYWYQQSLDQGLQFLIQYYNGEERAKGNILERFSAQQFPDLHSELNLSSLELGDSALYFCASSETSGYTGELFFGEGSRLTVL.